This T cell receptor (beta chain) was identified during a study of cytomegalovirus exposure and HLA in healthy donors. 13 Jbeta primers and 60 Vbeta primers were used for the PCR. Profiling relied on immunoSEQ multiplex PCR, and the TCRdb table lists in-frame clones only, not all of them. The sample has 150,000 to 200,000 clones, approximately 85% seen once; the top ten hold about 9.3%. V was cut by 6 bases and J by 4 bases, with 19 bases left in between. The germline gives CDR1 SGHAT, CDR2 FQNNGV. The CDR3 is 17 residues long. The TCR originated in a man between 18 and 35 years old in good health and CMV-seropositive. This sequence joins TRBV11-2 and TRBJ1-6; TRBD1 is a possible D gene (6 bases). The source material was PBMCs. CDR3 region: CASRDVTGQPYNSPLHF. The CDR3 nucleotides read TGTGCCAGCAGGGACGTAACCGGACAGCCATATAATTCACCCCTCCACTTT.